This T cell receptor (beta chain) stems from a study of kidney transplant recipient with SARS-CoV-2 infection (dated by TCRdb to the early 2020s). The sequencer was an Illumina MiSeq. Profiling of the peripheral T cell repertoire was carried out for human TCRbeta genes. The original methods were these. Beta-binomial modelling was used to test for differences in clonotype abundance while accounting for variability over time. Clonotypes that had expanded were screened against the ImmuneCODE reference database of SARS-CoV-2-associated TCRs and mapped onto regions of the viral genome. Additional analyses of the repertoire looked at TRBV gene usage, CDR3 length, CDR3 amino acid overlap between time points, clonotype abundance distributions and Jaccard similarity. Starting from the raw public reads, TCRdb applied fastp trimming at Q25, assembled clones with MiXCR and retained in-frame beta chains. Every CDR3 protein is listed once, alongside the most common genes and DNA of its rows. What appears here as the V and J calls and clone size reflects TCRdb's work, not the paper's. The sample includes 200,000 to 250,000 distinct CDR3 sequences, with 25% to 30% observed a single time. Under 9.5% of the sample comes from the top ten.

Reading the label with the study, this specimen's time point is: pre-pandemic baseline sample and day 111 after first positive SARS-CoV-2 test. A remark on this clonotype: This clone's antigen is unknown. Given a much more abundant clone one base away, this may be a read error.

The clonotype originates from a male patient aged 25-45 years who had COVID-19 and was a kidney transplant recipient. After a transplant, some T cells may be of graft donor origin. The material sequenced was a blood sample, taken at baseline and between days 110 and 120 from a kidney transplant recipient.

CDR3 region: CVSSDASKCRKTYGYTF. The nucleotides read TGTGTCAGCAGCGATGCCTCTAAGTGCCGAAAGACCTATGGCTACACCTTC. Rearrangement joined TRBV7-7 to TRBJ1-2; the D gene cannot be named for sure. The CDR3 starts with the cysteine, ends with the phenylalanine, and has 17 residues. Only CDR3 DNA is held: 51 bases, read in frame from base 1. The germline V gene (reference sequence) supplies CDR1 SSHAT and CDR2 FNYEAQ.